The clone carrying this TCR beta chain was counted between two and nine times. Antigen: not known. The sample comes from a study of a mutant IDH1 vaccine in newly diagnosed glioma. Overall study context: With temozolomide cycles, or 4-6 weeks after radiotherapy alone, vaccination was started.

Time point in this sample: week 23, last vaccination. Every single dose of the vaccine, 300 ug of mutant IDH1 20-mer peptide, came with topical imiquimod. Profiled with immunoSEQ multiplex PCR; TCRdb holds only in-frame clones, not every one. This table holds approximately 50,000 clones, over 70% found once. In germline, CDR1 is MNHEY, CDR2 SVGAGI. The ends lost 6 bases at V and 2 bases at J; junction bases unmatched: 5. The CDR3 consists of 14 residues. The source material was PBMCs, sampled from a glioma patient whose treatment included an IDH1 peptide vaccine. The TCR comes from a man in his forties with glioma. The chain has TRBV6-5 and TRBJ2-7; 9 positions agree with TRBD1. CDR3 sequence reads: CASRGTGYAYEQYF. The CDR3 region has the DNA TGTGCCAGCAGGGGGACAGGGTACGCCTACGAGCAGTACTTC.